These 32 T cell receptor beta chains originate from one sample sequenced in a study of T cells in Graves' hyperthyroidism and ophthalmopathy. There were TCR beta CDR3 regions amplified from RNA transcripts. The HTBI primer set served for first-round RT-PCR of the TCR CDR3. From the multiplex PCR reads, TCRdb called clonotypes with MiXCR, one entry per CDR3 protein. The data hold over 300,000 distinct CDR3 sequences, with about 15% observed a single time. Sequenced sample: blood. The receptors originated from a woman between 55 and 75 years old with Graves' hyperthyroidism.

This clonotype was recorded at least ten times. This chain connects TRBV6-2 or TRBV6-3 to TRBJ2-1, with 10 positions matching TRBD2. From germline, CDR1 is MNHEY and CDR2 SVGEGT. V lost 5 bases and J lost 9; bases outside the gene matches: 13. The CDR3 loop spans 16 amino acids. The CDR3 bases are TGTGCCAGCAGTACCGGAGCGGGAGGGTACATTGTTGAGCAGTTCTTC. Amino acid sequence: CASSTGAGGYIVEQFF.

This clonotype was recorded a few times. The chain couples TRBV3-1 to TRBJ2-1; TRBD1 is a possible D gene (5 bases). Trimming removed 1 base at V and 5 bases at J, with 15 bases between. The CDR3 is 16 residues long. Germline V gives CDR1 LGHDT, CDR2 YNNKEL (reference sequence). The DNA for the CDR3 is TGTGCCAGCAGCCAAGGCCTGGACACGATCAACAATGAGCAGTTCTTC. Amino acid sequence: CASSQGLDTINNEQFF.

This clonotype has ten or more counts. The CDR3 loop is CASSLKPRGIQETQYF. CDR3 DNA sequence: TGTGCCAGCAGCTTAAAACCTCGGGGTATCCAAGAGACCCAGTACTTC. The chain is built from TRBV7-3 and TRBJ2-5, with D possibly matching TRBD2 (5 bases). Trimming pared 1 base from V and 1 base from J, leaving 13 bases between. The germline V gene encodes CDR1 SGHTA and CDR2 FQGTGA. The CDR3 is 16 residues long.

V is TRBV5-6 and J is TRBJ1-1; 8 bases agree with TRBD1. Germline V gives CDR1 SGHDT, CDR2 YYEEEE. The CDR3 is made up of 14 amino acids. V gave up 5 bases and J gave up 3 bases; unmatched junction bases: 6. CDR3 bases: TGTGCCAGCAGGGACAGGGTTTTGTACACTGAAGCTTTCTTT. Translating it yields CASRDRVLYTEAFF.

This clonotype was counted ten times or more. In DNA form, the CDR3 reads TGTGCCTGGAGCGGATCCACAGATACGCAGTATTTT. This sequence encodes CAWSGSTDTQYF. This sequence joins TRBV30 and TRBJ2-3; D unresolved. Germline CDR1 GTSNPN, CDR2 SVGIG (reference sequence). V dropped 3 bases and J dropped 2 bases, with 6 bases sitting between them. The CDR3 extends over 12 amino acids.

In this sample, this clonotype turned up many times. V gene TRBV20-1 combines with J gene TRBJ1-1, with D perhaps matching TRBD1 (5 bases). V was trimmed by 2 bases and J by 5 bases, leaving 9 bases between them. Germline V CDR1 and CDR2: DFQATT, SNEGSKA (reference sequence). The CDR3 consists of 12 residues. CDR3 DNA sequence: TGCAGTGCTAGAAGGGGAGGAACTGAAGCTTTCTTT. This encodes CSARRGGTEAFF.

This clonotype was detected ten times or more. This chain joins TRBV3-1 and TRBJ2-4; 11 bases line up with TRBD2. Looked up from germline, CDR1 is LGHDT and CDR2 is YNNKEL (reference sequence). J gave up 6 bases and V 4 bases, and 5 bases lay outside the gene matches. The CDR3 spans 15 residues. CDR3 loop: CASSLGLAGSNIQYF. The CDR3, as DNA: TGTGCCAGCAGCCTCGGACTAGCGGGTTCAAACATTCAGTACTTC.

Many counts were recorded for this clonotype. The CDR3 DNA reads as TGCAGTGCTAGAGGCGGGATCGCCTACAATGAGCAGTTCTTC. Its protein is CSARGGIAYNEQFF. V usage is TRBV20-1 and J usage is TRBJ2-1, with TRBD2 as a possible D gene (6 bases). CDR3 length: 14 residues. V lost 1 base to trimming and J lost 2 bases, with 9 bases between them. Germline lookup yields CDR1 DFQATT and CDR2 SNEGSKA (reference sequence).

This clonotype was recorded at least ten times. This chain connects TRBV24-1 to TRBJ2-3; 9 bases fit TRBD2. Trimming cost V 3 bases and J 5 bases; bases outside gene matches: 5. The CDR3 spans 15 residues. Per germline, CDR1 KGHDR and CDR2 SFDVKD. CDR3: CATSDPAGGGDTQYF. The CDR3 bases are TGTGCCACCAGTGATCCAGCGGGAGGAGGAGATACGCAGTATTTT.

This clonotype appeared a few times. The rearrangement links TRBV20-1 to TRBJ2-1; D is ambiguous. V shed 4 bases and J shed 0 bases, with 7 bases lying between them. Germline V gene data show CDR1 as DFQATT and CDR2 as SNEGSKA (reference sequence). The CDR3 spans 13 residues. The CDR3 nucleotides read TGCAGTGCTACCAGGAGCTCCTACAATGAGCAGTTCTTC. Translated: CSATRSSYNEQFF.

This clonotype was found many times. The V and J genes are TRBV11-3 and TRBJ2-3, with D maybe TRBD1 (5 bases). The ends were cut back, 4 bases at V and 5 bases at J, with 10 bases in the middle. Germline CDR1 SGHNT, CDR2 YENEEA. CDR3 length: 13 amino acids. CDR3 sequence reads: CASSSGFGDTQYF. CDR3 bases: TGTGCCAGCAGCTCAGGGTTCGGAGATACGCAGTATTTT.

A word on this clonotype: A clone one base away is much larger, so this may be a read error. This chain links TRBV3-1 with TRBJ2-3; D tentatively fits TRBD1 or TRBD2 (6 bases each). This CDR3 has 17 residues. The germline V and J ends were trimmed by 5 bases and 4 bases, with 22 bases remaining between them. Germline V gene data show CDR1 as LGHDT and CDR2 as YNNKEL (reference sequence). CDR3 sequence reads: CASSSGTGNPSADTQYF. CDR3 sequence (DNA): TGTGCCAGCAGCTCAGGTACAGGGAACCCTAGCGCAGATACGCAGTATTTT.

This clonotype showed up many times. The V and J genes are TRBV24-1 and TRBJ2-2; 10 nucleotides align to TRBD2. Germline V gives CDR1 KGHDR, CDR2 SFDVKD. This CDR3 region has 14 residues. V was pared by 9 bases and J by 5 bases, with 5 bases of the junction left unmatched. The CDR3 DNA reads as TGTGCCACCTCCCTAGCGGGAGAGACCGGGGAGCTGTTTTTT. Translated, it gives CATSLAGETGELFF.

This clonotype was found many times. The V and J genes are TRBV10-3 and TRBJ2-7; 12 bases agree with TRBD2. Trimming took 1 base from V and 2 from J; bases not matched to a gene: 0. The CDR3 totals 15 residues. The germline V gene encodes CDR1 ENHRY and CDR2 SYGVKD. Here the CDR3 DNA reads TGTGCCATCAGTGAGTGGACTAGCGGGACCTACGAGCAGTACTTC. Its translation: CAISEWTSGTYEQYF.

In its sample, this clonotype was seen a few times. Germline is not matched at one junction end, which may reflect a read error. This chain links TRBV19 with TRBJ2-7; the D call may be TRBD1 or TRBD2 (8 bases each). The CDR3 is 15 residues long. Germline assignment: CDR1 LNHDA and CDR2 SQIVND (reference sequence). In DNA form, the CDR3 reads TGTGCCAGTAGGGGGGACAGGACTAGCTCCCACGAGCAGTACTTC. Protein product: CASRGDRTSSHEQYF.

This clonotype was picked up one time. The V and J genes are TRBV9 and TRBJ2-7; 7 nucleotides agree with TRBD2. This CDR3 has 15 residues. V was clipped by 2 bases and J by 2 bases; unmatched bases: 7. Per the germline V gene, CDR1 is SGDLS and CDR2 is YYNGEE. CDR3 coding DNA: TGTGCCAGCAGCGTTGGGGGGGGGAGTACCTACGAGCAGTACTTC. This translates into CASSVGGGSTYEQYF.

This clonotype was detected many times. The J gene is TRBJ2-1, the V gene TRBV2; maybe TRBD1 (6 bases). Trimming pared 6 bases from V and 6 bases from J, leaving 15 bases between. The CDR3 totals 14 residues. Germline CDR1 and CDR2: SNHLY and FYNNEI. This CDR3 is CASRRNRDGNEQFF. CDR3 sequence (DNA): TGTGCCAGCAGACGAAACAGGGACGGCAATGAGCAGTTCTTC.

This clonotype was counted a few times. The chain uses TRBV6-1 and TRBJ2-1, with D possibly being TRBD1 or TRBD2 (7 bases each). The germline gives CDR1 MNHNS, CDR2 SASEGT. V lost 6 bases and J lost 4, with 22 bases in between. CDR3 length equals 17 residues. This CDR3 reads CASRASGRGRLYNEQFF. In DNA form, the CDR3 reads TGTGCCAGCAGGGCCTCTGGGAGGGGGCGGTTATACAATGAGCAGTTCTTC.

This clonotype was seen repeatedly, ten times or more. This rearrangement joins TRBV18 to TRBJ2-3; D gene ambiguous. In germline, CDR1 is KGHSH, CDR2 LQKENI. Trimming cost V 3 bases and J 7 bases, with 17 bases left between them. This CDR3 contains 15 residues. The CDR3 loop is CASSPNDFTPNTQYF. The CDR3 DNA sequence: TGTGCCAGCTCACCTAACGACTTCACGCCTAATACGCAGTATTTT.

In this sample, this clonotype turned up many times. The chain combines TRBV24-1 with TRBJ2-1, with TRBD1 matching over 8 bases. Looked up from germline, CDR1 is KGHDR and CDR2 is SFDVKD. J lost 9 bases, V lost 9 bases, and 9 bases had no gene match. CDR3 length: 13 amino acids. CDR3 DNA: TGTGCCACCCATGGACAGGGATCGAGTGAGCAGTTCTTC. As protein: CATHGQGSSEQFF.

The CDR3 sequence is CASSPEGGVTEAFF. The CDR3 nucleotides are TGTGCCAGCTCACCGGAGGGGGGGGTCACTGAAGCTTTCTTT. The V gene is TRBV18, the J gene TRBJ1-1; TRBD1 is a possible D gene (6 bases). Germline V CDR1 and CDR2: KGHSH, LQKENI. Between the trimmed V and J ends, which lost 3 bases and 4 bases, there was a span of 12 bases. The CDR3 runs to 14 residues.

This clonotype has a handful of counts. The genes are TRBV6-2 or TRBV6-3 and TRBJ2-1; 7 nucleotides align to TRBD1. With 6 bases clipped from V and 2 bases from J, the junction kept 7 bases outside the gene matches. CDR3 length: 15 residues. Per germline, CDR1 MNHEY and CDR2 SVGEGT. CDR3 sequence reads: CASRPWTGAYNEQFF. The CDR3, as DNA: TGTGCCAGCAGACCCTGGACAGGAGCCTACAATGAGCAGTTCTTC.

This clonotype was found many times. As DNA, the CDR3 is TGCAGTGCTAGAGACGCTTTGCACACTGAAGCTTTCTTT. It is translated as CSARDALHTEAFF. This chain connects TRBV20-1 to TRBJ1-1, with D unclear. V lost 0 bases and J 3 bases, leaving 8 bases between the germline ends. The CDR3 sequence is 13 residues long. Germline lookup yields CDR1 DFQATT and CDR2 SNEGSKA (reference sequence).

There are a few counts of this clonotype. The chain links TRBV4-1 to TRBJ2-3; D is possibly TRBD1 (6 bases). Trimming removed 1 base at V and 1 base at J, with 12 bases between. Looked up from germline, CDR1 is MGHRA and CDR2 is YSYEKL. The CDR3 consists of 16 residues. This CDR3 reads CASSQVTGKGTDTQYF. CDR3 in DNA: TGCGCCAGCAGCCAAGTAACAGGGAAAGGCACAGATACGCAGTATTTT.

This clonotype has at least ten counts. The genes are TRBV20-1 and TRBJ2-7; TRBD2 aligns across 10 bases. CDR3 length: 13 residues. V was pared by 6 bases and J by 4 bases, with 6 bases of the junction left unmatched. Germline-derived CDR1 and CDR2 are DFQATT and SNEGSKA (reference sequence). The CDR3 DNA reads TGCAGTGCAGAAGCGGGAGGGTTATACGAGCAGTACTTC. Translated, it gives CSAEAGGLYEQYF.

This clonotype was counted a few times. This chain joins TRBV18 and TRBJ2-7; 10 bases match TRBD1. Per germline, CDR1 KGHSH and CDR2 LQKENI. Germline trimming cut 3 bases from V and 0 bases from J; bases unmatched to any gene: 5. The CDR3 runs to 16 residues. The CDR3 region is CASSPPWTGGSYEQYF. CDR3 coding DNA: TGTGCCAGCTCACCTCCTTGGACAGGGGGCTCCTACGAGCAGTACTTC.

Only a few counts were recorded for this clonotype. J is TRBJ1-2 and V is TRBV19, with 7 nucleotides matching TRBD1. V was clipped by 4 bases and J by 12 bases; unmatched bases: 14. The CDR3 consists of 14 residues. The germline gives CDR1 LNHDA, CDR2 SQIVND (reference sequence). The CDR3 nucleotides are TGTGCCAGTAGTAGTGAAGGGGGCCACTACCCCAACACCTTC. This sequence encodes CASSSEGGHYPNTF.

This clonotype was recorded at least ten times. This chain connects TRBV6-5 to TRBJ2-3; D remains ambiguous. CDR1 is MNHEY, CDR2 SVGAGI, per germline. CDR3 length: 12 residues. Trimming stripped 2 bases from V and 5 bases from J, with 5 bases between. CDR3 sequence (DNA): TGTGCCAGCAGTTACAACGGAGATACGCAGTATTTT. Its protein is CASSYNGDTQYF.

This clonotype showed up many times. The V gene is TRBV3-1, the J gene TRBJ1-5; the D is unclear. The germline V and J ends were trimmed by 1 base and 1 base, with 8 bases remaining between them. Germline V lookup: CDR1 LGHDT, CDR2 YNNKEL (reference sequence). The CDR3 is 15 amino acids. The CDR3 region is CASSQGLRSNQPQHF. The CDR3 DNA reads TGTGCCAGCAGCCAAGGATTGAGGAGCAATCAGCCCCAGCATTTT.

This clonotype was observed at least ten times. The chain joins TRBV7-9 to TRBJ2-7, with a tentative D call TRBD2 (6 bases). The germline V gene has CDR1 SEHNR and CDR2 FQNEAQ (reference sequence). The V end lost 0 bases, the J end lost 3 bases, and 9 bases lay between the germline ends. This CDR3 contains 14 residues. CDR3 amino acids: CASSLASGLYEQYF. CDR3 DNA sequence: TGTGCCAGCAGCTTAGCTAGCGGACTCTACGAGCAGTACTTC.

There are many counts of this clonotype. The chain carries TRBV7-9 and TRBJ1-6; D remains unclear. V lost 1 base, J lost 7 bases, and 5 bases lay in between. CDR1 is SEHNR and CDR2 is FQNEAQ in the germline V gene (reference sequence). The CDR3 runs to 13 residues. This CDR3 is CASSLGGNSPLHF. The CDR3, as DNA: TGTGCCAGCAGCTTAGGCGGGAATTCACCCCTCCACTTT. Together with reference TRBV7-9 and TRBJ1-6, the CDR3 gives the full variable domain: DTGVSQNPRHKITKRGQNVTFRCDPISEHNRLYWYRQTLGQGPEFLTYFQNEAQLEKSRLLSDRFSAERPKGSFSTLEIQRTEQGDSAMYLCASSLGGNSPLHFGNGTRLTVT.

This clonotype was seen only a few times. CDR3 loop: CASSFAGTTGNEQFF. CDR3 coding DNA: TGCGCCAGCAGCTTCGCCGGGACAACGGGCAATGAGCAGTTCTTC. The chain has TRBV5-1 and TRBJ2-1; perhaps TRBD1 as D (6 bases). With 2 bases removed from V and 6 bases from J, the gap between germline ends came to 15 bases. Germline-derived CDR1 and CDR2 are SGHRS and YFSETQ. The CDR3 length is 15 residues.